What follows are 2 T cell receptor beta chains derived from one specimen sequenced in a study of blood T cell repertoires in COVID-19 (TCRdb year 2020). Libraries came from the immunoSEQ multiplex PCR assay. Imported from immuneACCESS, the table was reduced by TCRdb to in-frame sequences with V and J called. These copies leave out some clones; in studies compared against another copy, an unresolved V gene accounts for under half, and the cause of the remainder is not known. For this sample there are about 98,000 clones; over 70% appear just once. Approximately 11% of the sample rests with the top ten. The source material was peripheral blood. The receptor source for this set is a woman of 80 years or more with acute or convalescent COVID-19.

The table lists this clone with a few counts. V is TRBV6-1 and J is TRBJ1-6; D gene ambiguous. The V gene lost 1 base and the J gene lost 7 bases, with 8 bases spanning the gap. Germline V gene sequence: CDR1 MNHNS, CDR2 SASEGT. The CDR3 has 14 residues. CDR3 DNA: TGTGCCAGCAGTGAAGTGCGGGAGAATTCACCCCTCCACTTT. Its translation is CASSEVRENSPLHF.

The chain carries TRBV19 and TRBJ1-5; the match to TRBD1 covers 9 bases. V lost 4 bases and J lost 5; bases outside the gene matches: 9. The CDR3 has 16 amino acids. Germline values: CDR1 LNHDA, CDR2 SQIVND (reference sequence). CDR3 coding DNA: TGTGCCAGTAGTAGCCTCCGGGACAGGGTAGATCAGCCCCAGCATTTT. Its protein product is CASSSLRDRVDQPQHF.